The rows below give T cell receptor beta chains drawn from one sample of a study of blood T cell repertoires in COVID-19. Produced via immunoSEQ multiplex PCR; TCRdb's table is partial and in-frame only. This table holds 200,000 to 250,000 clones, about four fifths found once. Specimen: peripheral blood. The source is a woman of 80 years or more with COVID-19, enrolled during active disease. The CDR3 runs from the conserved cysteine through the conserved F or W. Fields, in order: J gene, CDR3 length, D gene, V gene, clone size, CDR3 protein, CDR3 DNA. D genes are given only for firm matches. Clone size is stated in some rows and not others, as once, few, many or a class when expanded.

J: TRBJ1-2; length: 15; D: TRBD1; V: TRBV6-5; size: -; CDR3: CATSWDIGGPYGYTF; DNA: TGTGCCACCTCCTGGGACATAGGGGGCCCCTATGGCTACACCTTC
J: TRBJ1-5; length: 15; D: -; V: TRBV9; size: -; CDR3: CASSPSGQGLQPQHF; DNA: TGTGCCAGCAGCCCTAGCGGGCAGGGTCTTCAGCCCCAGCATTTT
J: TRBJ1-5; length: 15; D: -; V: TRBV2; size: -; CDR3: CASRIESLSNQPQHF; DNA: TGTGCCAGCAGGATCGAGTCTCTTAGCAATCAGCCCCAGCATTTT
J: TRBJ2-3; length: 18; D: -; V: TRBV5-1; size: -; CDR3: CASSPEALTGLSFLPQYF; DNA: TGCGCCAGCAGCCCGGAGGCCCTGACGGGACTCTCGTTCCTCCCGCAGTATTTT
J: TRBJ1-6; length: 14; D: -; V: TRBV7-9; size: -; CDR3: CASSFFQDNSPLHF; DNA: TGTGCCAGCAGCTTTTTCCAGGATAATTCACCCCTCCACTTT
J: TRBJ2-7; length: 14; D: -; V: TRBV27; size: -; CDR3: CASSFIQAGYEQYF; DNA: TGTGCCAGCAGTTTTATCCAGGCGGGGTACGAGCAGTACTTC
J: TRBJ1-1; length: 11; D: -; V: TRBV20-1; size: -; CDR3: CSAAESGRAFF; DNA: TGCAGTGCAGCGGAATCTGGTCGGGCTTTCTTT
J: TRBJ2-5; length: 14; D: -; V: TRBV3-1/TRBV3-2; size: -; CDR3: CASSPRPSAETQYF; DNA: TGTGCCAGCAGCCCACGTCCCTCCGCGGAGACCCAGTACTTC
J: TRBJ2-2; length: 15; D: TRBD1; V: TRBV5-5; size: once; CDR3: CASSWGQSNTGELFF; DNA: TGTGCCAGCAGCTGGGGACAGTCCAACACCGGGGAGCTGTTTTTT
J: TRBJ2-3; length: 13; D: -; V: TRBV9; size: -; CDR3: CASGNRITDTQYF; DNA: TGTGCCAGCGGTAACAGGATCACAGATACGCAGTATTTT
J: TRBJ1-2; length: 12; D: -; V: TRBV18; size: once; CDR3: CASSPSLDGYTF; DNA: TGTGCCAGCTCACCCTCGCTAGATGGCTACACCTTC
J: TRBJ2-1; length: 16; D: TRBD2; V: TRBV5-1; size: -; CDR3: CASRNPGLAGHNEQFF; DNA: TGCGCCAGCAGGAACCCGGGACTAGCGGGGCACAATGAGCAGTTCTTC
J: TRBJ1-5; length: 15; D: TRBD1; V: TRBV7-9; size: once; CDR3: CASSLAGGGNQPQHF; DNA: TGTGCCAGCAGCTTAGCAGGGGGCGGCAATCAGCCCCAGCATTTT
J: TRBJ1-5; length: 14; D: -; V: TRBV7-2; size: -; CDR3: CASSHGGSARPQHF; DNA: TGTGCCAGCAGCCATGGGGGGTCGGCGAGGCCCCAGCATTTT
J: TRBJ1-6; length: 16; D: TRBD1; V: TRBV7-6; size: -; CDR3: CASSPTPGTDNSPLHF; DNA: TGTGCCAGCAGCCCCACACCCGGGACAGATAATTCACCCCTCCACTTT
J: TRBJ1-2; length: 13; D: -; V: TRBV5-1; size: few; CDR3: CASKSGGNYGYTF; DNA: TGCGCCAGCAAGTCGGGGGGAAACTATGGCTACACCTTC
J: TRBJ2-3; length: 16; D: -; V: TRBV11-2; size: -; CDR3: CASSLEASVITDTQYF; DNA: TGTGCCAGCAGCTTAGAGGCTAGCGTTATCACAGATACGCAGTATTTT
J: TRBJ2-1; length: 14; D: -; V: TRBV3-1/TRBV3-2; size: -; CDR3: CASSQEDRPNEQFF; DNA: TGTGCCAGCAGCCAAGAGGACAGACCCAATGAGCAGTTCTTC
J: TRBJ1-4; length: 16; D: -; V: TRBV10-3; size: -; CDR3: CAISESEDLKGGKLFF; DNA: TGTGCCATCAGTGAGTCGGAGGACCTAAAGGGAGGAAAACTGTTTTTT
J: TRBJ1-4; length: 14; D: TRBD1; V: TRBV5-1; size: -; CDR3: CASSLQGAEEKLFF; DNA: TGCGCCAGCAGCTTGCAGGGGGCCGAAGAAAAACTGTTTTTT
J: TRBJ1-3; length: 17; D: -; V: TRBV3-1/TRBV3-2; size: -; CDR3: CASSQDTSGNPGNTIYF; DNA: TGTGCCAGCAGCCAAGATACTTCGGGGAACCCTGGAAACACCATATATTTT
J: TRBJ2-7; length: 14; D: TRBD1; V: TRBV10-3; size: -; CDR3: CAISELGQLNEQYF; DNA: TGTGCCATCAGTGAGTTGGGACAGTTGAACGAGCAGTACTTC
J: TRBJ1-2; length: 15; D: TRBD1; V: TRBV2; size: -; CDR3: CASSSSSQGAHGYTF; DNA: TGTGCCAGCAGTTCATCCTCACAGGGGGCGCATGGCTACACCTTC
J: TRBJ2-7; length: 13; D: TRBD1; V: TRBV6-5; size: -; CDR3: CASHVQGANEQYF; DNA: TGTGCCAGCCACGTACAGGGGGCCAACGAGCAGTACTTC
J: TRBJ1-6; length: 16; D: TRBD1; V: TRBV19; size: -; CDR3: CASSSRDSSYNSPLHF; DNA: TGTGCCAGTAGTTCGCGGGACAGCTCCTATAATTCACCCCTCCACTTT
J: TRBJ1-1; length: 14; D: -; V: TRBV5-1; size: -; CDR3: CASSPHRTAVEAFF; DNA: TGCGCCAGCAGCCCCCACCGTACGGCGGTGGAAGCTTTCTTT
J: TRBJ1-6; length: 12; D: -; V: TRBV27; size: -; CDR3: CASSEVDSPLHF; DNA: TGTGCCAGCAGCGAGGTTGATTCACCCCTCCACTTT
J: TRBJ1-1; length: 15; D: -; V: TRBV24-1; size: -; CDR3: CATKAGGGTNTEAFF; DNA: TGTGCCACCAAGGCCGGGGGGGGGACGAACACTGAAGCTTTCTTT
J: TRBJ2-3; length: 17; D: TRBD2; V: TRBV5-5; size: -; CDR3: CASSLAGSGGPPGTQYF; DNA: TGTGCCAGCAGCTTGGCCGGGTCGGGGGGGCCACCCGGTACGCAGTATTTT
J: TRBJ2-5; length: 15; D: -; V: TRBV5-1; size: -; CDR3: CASSASGTPGETQYF; DNA: TGCGCCAGCAGCGCATCCGGGACACCAGGGGAGACCCAGTACTTC
J: TRBJ1-2; length: 13; D: TRBD1; V: TRBV12-3/TRBV12-4; size: -; CDR3: CASSFGTGVGYTF; DNA: TGTGCCAGCAGTTTTGGGACAGGGGTTGGCTACACCTTC
J: TRBJ1-2; length: 15; D: -; V: TRBV5-1; size: few; CDR3: CASSPQGRTSYGYTF; DNA: TGCGCCAGCAGCCCTCAAGGTAGGACTTCCTATGGCTACACCTTC
J: TRBJ1-5; length: 15; D: TRBD1; V: TRBV18; size: -; CDR3: CASSPTQQGVQPQHF; DNA: TGTGCCAGCTCACCAACCCAACAGGGGGTTCAGCCCCAGCATTTT
J: TRBJ2-3; length: 17; D: TRBD2; V: TRBV18; size: once; CDR3: CASSPARGLAGVDTQYF; DNA: TGTGCCAGCTCACCGGCTCGGGGACTAGCGGGGGTTGATACGCAGTATTTT
J: TRBJ2-2; length: 14; D: TRBD1; V: TRBV29-1; size: -; CDR3: CSVGDRTNTGELFF; DNA: TGCAGCGTAGGGGACAGAACGAACACCGGGGAGCTGTTTTTT
J: TRBJ1-6; length: 16; D: -; V: TRBV12-5; size: -; CDR3: CASGLVVVRDTSPLHF; DNA: TGTGCTAGTGGTTTGGTAGTGGTTAGGGACACTTCACCCCTCCACTTT
J: TRBJ1-5; length: 14; D: -; V: TRBV11-1; size: -; CDR3: CASSLGGDNQPQHF; DNA: TGTGCCAGCAGCTTAGGCGGAGACAATCAGCCCCAGCATTTT
J: TRBJ1-5; length: 11; D: -; V: TRBV2; size: once; CDR3: CASSLGLPQHF; DNA: TGTGCCAGCAGTCTGGGCTTGCCCCAGCATTTT
J: TRBJ1-6; length: 16; D: TRBD1; V: TRBV9; size: -; CDR3: CASSQPGGSYNSPLHF; DNA: TGTGCCAGCAGCCAGCCAGGGGGCTCCTATAATTCACCCCTCCACTTT
J: TRBJ2-1; length: 13; D: TRBD2; V: TRBV15; size: -; CDR3: CATSSSDSGLGFF; DNA: TGTGCCACCAGCAGTTCCGATAGCGGGCTAGGGTTCTTC
J: TRBJ1-2; length: 14; D: TRBD1; V: TRBV3-1/TRBV3-2; size: -; CDR3: CASSPGTGSVGYTF; DNA: TGTGCCAGCAGCCCTGGGACAGGTTCTGTCGGCTACACCTTC
J: TRBJ2-1; length: 14; D: TRBD2; V: TRBV6-5; size: -; CDR3: CASSLTSGIPEQFF; DNA: TGTGCCAGCAGTTTGACTAGCGGAATCCCAGAGCAGTTCTTC
J: TRBJ1-5; length: 15; D: -; V: TRBV6-5; size: -; CDR3: CASSSGRGPNQPQHF; DNA: TGTGCCAGCAGCTCCGGCAGGGGTCCCAATCAGCCCCAGCATTTT
J: TRBJ2-2; length: 14; D: TRBD1; V: TRBV9; size: -; CDR3: CASGGQGDAGELFF; DNA: TGTGCCAGCGGCGGACAGGGGGACGCCGGGGAGCTGTTTTTT
J: TRBJ2-5; length: 15; D: TRBD1; V: TRBV5-1; size: -; CDR3: CASSLGQGAGETQYF; DNA: TGCGCCAGCAGCTTGGGACAGGGGGCGGGAGAGACCCAGTACTTC
J: TRBJ1-2; length: 13; D: -; V: TRBV4-1; size: -; CDR3: CASSRIRFSGYTF; DNA: TGCGCCAGCAGCCGAATCCGGTTCTCGGGCTACACCTTC
J: TRBJ1-1; length: 15; D: -; V: TRBV5-1; size: -; CDR3: CASSTSQGQGTEAFF; DNA: TGCGCCAGCAGTACCTCTCAGGGCCAGGGCACTGAAGCTTTCTTT
J: TRBJ1-2; length: 15; D: -; V: TRBV11-2; size: -; CDR3: CASKLDRPANYGYTF; DNA: TGTGCCAGCAAACTCGACAGGCCAGCTAACTATGGCTACACCTTC
J: TRBJ1-2; length: 17; D: TRBD1; V: TRBV5-1; size: few; CDR3: CASSLAAPRGTGGGYTF; DNA: TGCGCCAGCAGCTTGGCCGCGCCCCGCGGGACAGGGGGTGGCTACACCTTC
J: TRBJ2-5; length: 17; D: TRBD2; V: TRBV7-9; size: -; CDR3: CASSLVGTSGIQETQYF; DNA: TGTGCCAGCAGCTTAGTTGGGACTAGCGGGATACAAGAGACCCAGTACTTC
J: TRBJ1-1; length: 14; D: -; V: TRBV12-5; size: -; CDR3: CASGLVPISTEAFF; DNA: TGTGCTAGTGGTTTGGTCCCCATTTCCACTGAAGCTTTCTTT